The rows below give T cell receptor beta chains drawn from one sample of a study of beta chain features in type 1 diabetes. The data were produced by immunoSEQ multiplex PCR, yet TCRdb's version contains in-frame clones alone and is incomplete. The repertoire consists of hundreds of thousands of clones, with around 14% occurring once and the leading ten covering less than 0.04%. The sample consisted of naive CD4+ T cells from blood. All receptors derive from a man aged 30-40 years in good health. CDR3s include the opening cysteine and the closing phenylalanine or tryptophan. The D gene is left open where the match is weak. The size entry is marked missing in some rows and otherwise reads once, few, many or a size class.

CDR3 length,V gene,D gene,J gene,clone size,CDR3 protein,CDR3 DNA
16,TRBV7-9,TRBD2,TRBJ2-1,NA,CASSFTGTISYNEQFF,TGTGCCAGCAGCTTCACCGGGACTATCTCCTACAATGAGCAGTTCTTC
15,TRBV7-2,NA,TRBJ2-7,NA,CASSLMGTVSYEQYF,TGTGCCAGCAGCTTAATGGGGACGGTCTCCTACGAGCAGTACTTC
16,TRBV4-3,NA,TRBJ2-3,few,CASSQGVGTSTDTQYF,TGCGCCAGCAGCCAAGGCGTCGGGACATCCACAGATACGCAGTATTTT
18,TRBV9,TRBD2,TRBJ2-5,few,CASSPTVSGRAESETQYF,TGTGCCAGCAGCCCTACGGTTAGCGGGAGGGCCGAGTCAGAGACCCAGTACTTC
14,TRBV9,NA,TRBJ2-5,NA,CASSGEGGRETQYF,TGTGCCAGCAGCGGAGAAGGGGGTCGAGAGACCCAGTACTTC
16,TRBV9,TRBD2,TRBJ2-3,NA,CASSEVAGATDRAQYF,TGTGCCAGCAGCGAGGTAGCGGGGGCTACAGACAGGGCGCAGTATTTT
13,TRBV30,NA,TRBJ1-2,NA,CAWSLPGGYGYTF,TGTGCCTGGAGCCTCCCGGGCGGCTATGGCTACACCTTC
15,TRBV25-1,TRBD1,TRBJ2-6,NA,CASTRDRAGANVLTF,TGTGCCAGCACAAGAGACAGGGCTGGGGCCAACGTCCTGACTTTC
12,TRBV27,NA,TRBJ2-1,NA,CASSLDRSVQFF,TGTGCCAGCAGTTTAGACAGGTCTGTTCAGTTCTTC
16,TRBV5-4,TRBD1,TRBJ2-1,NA,CASSLQQGVLHNEQFF,TGTGCCAGCAGCTTACAACAGGGGGTTCTCCACAATGAGCAGTTCTTC
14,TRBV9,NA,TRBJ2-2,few,CASSDGLNTGELFF,TGTGCCAGCAGCGACGGACTGAATACCGGGGAGCTGTTTTTT